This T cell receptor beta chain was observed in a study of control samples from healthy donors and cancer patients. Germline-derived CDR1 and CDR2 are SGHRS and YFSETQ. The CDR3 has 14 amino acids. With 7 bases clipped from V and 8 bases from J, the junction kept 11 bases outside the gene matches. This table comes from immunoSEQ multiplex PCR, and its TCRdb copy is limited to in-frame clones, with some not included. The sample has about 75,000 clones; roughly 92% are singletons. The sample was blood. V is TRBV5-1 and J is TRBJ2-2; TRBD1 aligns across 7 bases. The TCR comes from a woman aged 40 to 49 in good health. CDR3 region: CASRPGQRRGELFF. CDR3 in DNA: TGCGCCAGCCGTCCGGGACAGCGAAGGGGGGAGCTGTTTTTT.